The 20 T cell receptor beta chains in this list originate from one sample, sequenced in a study of blood T cells in healthy people across ages. Sample-barcoded 5' priming and a J-beta primer mix drove a second PCR of about 6 to 12 cycles. TCRdb re-called the 5' RACE reads through MiXCR, storing one row per CDR3 protein. The sample lists about 580,000 distinct CDR3 sequences, 40% to 50% occurring once. What was sequenced was blood. These receptors all stem from an elderly man in good health.

V gene TRBV5-6 combines with J gene TRBJ2-7; TRBD1 might be the D (6 bases). The length of the CDR3 is 15 residues. Looked up from germline, CDR1 is SGHDT and CDR2 is YYEEEE. Trimming removed 4 bases from V and 8 bases from J, with 22 bases in between. In DNA, the CDR3 is TGTGCCAGCAGCCCCAAGACAGGTCCATCTACGAAGCAGTACTTC. As protein: CASSPKTGPSTKQYF.

To note about this clonotype: The germline gene is not matched at one end of the junction; a read error may be the cause. The chain joins TRBV20-1 to TRBJ2-3, with 13 bases matching TRBD2. Germline V CDR1 and CDR2: DFQATT, SNEGSKA (reference sequence). CDR3 length equals 13 residues. The CDR3 DNA is TGCAGTGCGGGGACTAGCGGGACAGATACGCAGTCTTTT. Translation gives CSAGTSGTDTQSF.

This chain joins TRBV6-1 and TRBJ2-4; D gene unclear. The tail of the sequence fits TRBJ2-7 better, so the J call may be wrong. The CDR3 extends over 16 amino acids. CDR1 MNHNS and CDR2 SASEGT come from the germline V gene. CDR3 nucleotides: TGTGCCAGCAGTGAAGGCTGTCTTAAAGATAGCTACGAGCAGTACTTC. Its translation is CASSEGCLKDSYEQYF.

The chain recombines TRBV6-2 or TRBV6-3 with TRBJ2-5; TRBD1 is a possible D gene (6 bases). Trimming took 6 bases from V and 11 from J, leaving 19 bases between them. Germline CDR1 MNHEY, CDR2 SVGEGT. This CDR3 comprises 13 residues. Here the CDR3 DNA reads TGTGCCAGCAGCCGCGGACAGCAGAGTGTGCAGTACTTC. The encoded protein is CASSRGQQSVQYF.

The chain employs TRBV29-1 and TRBJ2-3, with 9 bases identical to TRBD1. CDR1 is SQVTM, CDR2 ANQGSEA, per germline. The CDR3 is 15 residues long. Trimming cost V 4 bases and J 6 bases; bases outside gene matches: 11. This CDR3 reads CSVAQVRDRVDTQYF. Here the CDR3 DNA reads TGCAGCGTTGCTCAAGTTCGGGACAGGGTGGATACGCAGTATTTT.

About this clonotype itself: At one end, the junction sequence differs from germline, possibly due to a read error. The chain employs TRBV7-2 and TRBJ2-3; TRBD1 matches 8 bases. Germline V gene lookup returns CDR1 SGHTA and CDR2 FQGNSA. The CDR3 has 14 amino acids. The chain's CDR3 is CASTLARGQDTQYF. The CDR3 DNA reads as TGTGCCAGCACCTTAGCCAGGGGGCAAGATACGCAGTATTTT.

This clonotype was picked up a small number of times. The genes are TRBV10-3 and TRBJ2-5; a weak D match, TRBD2 (5 bases). In germline, CDR1 is ENHRY, CDR2 SYGVKD. This CDR3 contains 12 residues. V dropped 3 bases and J dropped 5 bases, with 7 bases sitting between them. CDR3 in DNA: TGTGCCATCAGTGATTGGGAGGAGACCCAGTACTTC. Translation: CAISDWEETQYF.

DNA of the CDR3: TGTGCCAGCAGTTTACTAGCGGGGAGCTCCTACGAGCAGTACTTC. It is translated as CASSLLAGSSYEQYF. The V gene is TRBV27, the J gene TRBJ2-7; 9 bases align to TRBD2. The length of the CDR3 is 15 residues. Trimming took 2 bases from V and 0 from J; bases not matched to a gene: 2. CDR1 is MNHEY, CDR2 SMNVEV, per germline (reference sequence).

This clonotype was recorded only once. The J gene is TRBJ2-1, the V gene TRBV7-2; D might be TRBD2 (6 bases). Gene TRBJ2-7 matches the end of the DNA better, so the J call may be wrong. The CDR3 covers 15 residues. Per the germline V gene, CDR1 is SGHTA and CDR2 is FQGNSA. CDR3 DNA sequence: TGTGCCAGCAGCCTGAGCGGGTACTCCTACAATGAGCAGTACTTC. It translates to CASSLSGYSYNEQYF.

The chain is built from TRBV7-8 and TRBJ2-7, with 10 bases fitting TRBD2. This CDR3 spans 16 amino acids. Germline CDR1 is SGHVS and CDR2 is FQNEAQ. The V segment lost 5 bases and the J segment 3 bases; nucleotides outside the gene matches: 10. The CDR3 DNA is TGTGCCAGCAGCACCCCCCGTGCTAGCGGGAGCTACGAGCAGTACTTC. It encodes CASSTPRASGSYEQYF.

V gene TRBV6-2 or TRBV6-3 combines with J gene TRBJ1-2; D is possibly TRBD1 (5 bases). Per the germline V gene, CDR1 is MNHEY and CDR2 is SVGEGT. Trimming shortened V by 6 bases and J by 2 bases, and 22 bases separated the two germline ends. There are 17 residues in the CDR3. The CDR3 loop is CASSRLGYTGWNYGYTF. The CDR3 bases are TGTGCCAGCAGCCGACTCGGTTATACAGGATGGAACTATGGCTACACCTTC.

The CDR3 bases are TGTGCCAGCATCCTTAGGACAGGGGCTCTTAATTCACCCCTCCACTTT. This translates into CASILRTGALNSPLHF. The chain couples TRBV3-1 to TRBJ1-6, with 9 bases aligning to TRBD1. V was pared by 7 bases and J by 6 bases, with 10 bases of the junction left unmatched. The CDR3 extends over 16 amino acids. The germline gives CDR1 LGHDT, CDR2 YNNKEL (reference sequence). The variable domain in full, completed from reference TRBV3-1 and TRBJ1-6, reads DTAVSQTPKYLVTQMGNDKSIKCEQNLGHDTMYWYKQDSKKFLKIMFSYNNKELIINETVPNRFSPKSPDKAHLNLHINSLELGDSAVYFCASILRTGALNSPLHFGNGTRLTVT.

This clonotype was observed at least ten times. Mismatch with germline at one junction end may stem from a read error. This chain links TRBV11-2 with TRBJ2-3; D unresolved. The germline V gene encodes CDR1 SGHAT and CDR2 FQNNGV. The CDR3 is 13 residues long. The CDR3, as DNA: TGTGCCAGCAGCCTAGATTTGACAGATACGCAGTATTTT. It specifies CASSLDLTDTQYF.

This clonotype was found a few times. This chain uses TRBV12-3 or TRBV12-4 with TRBJ2-4; D unclear. The ends were cut back, 6 bases at V and 7 bases at J, with 13 bases in the middle. This CDR3 has 13 amino acids. CDR3 sequence (DNA): TGTGCCAGCAGACCCGGGTCGAGGAACATTCAGTACTTC. Protein: CASRPGSRNIQYF.

The chain couples TRBV18 to TRBJ2-6, with D unclear. CDR1 and CDR2 from the germline V gene are KGHSH and LQKENI. CDR3 size: 20 residues. V was cut by 4 bases and J by 0 bases, with 22 bases left in between. The CDR3 protein is CASSQTPRLKPSSGANVLTF. CDR3 in DNA: TGTGCCAGCTCACAGACCCCAAGGCTTAAGCCCTCCTCTGGGGCCAACGTCCTGACTTTC.

The sample holds many counts of this clonotype. This chain joins TRBV5-1 and TRBJ2-2; no clear D. CDR1 is SGHRS, CDR2 YFSETQ, per germline. V gave up 0 bases and J gave up 6 bases, with 9 bases separating them. CDR3 size: 14 residues. CDR3 sequence (DNA): TGCGCCAGCAGCTTGGGAACAGCGTCCGGGGAGCTGTTTTTT. This translates into CASSLGTASGELFF.

The sample holds a few counts of this clonotype. This chain joins TRBV7-8 and TRBJ2-7; D is uncertain. The V and J ends lost 5 bases and 2 bases respectively, with 7 bases between them. Germline values: CDR1 SGHVS, CDR2 FQNEAQ. CDR3 length: 12 residues. The CDR3 DNA reads as TGTGCCAGCAGCCCTGGGGCCTACGAGCAGTACTTC. Its translation is CASSPGAYEQYF.

V is TRBV20-1 and J is TRBJ2-5, with D possibly TRBD2 on 5 matching bases. The J call may be incorrect, as the DNA end agrees better with TRBJ2-7. This CDR3 region has 11 residues. Germline CDR1 reads DFQATT; CDR2 reads SNEGSKA (reference sequence). CDR3 nucleotides: TGCAGTGCCAGCCTAGCACCCGAGCAGTACTTC. Encoded protein: CSASLAPEQYF.

V and J are TRBV7-2 and TRBJ1-2, with 7 bases fitting TRBD1. Germline assignment: CDR1 SGHTA and CDR2 FQGNSA. The V segment lost 4 bases and the J segment 7 bases; nucleotides outside the gene matches: 6. The CDR3 has 13 residues. The CDR3 DNA follows: TGTGCCAGCAGCTACGGACAGGATGGTGGCTACACCTTC. This gives the protein CASSYGQDGGYTF. The full variable domain, its missing parts supplied by reference TRBV7-2 and TRBJ1-2, is GAGVSQSPSNKVTEKGKDVELRCDPISGHTALYWYRQSLGQGLEFLIYFQGNSAPDKSGLPSDRFSAERTGGSVSTLTIQRTQQEDSAVYLCASSYGQDGGYTFGSGTRLTVV.

In DNA, the CDR3 is TGTGCCAGCAGTGGGGGATCACAGGGTTTGGCAGATACGCAGTATTTT. Translated, it gives CASSGGSQGLADTQYF. This chain uses TRBV6-1 with TRBJ2-3; a possible D gene is TRBD1 (6 bases). CDR1 MNHNS and CDR2 SASEGT come from the germline V gene. This CDR3 has 16 residues. The ends were cut back, 4 bases at V and 4 bases at J, with 18 bases in the middle.